A single T cell receptor (beta chain) is shown here with its context. What it binds is unknown. This record comes from a study of T cell repertoires in cytomegalovirus infection. Study background: Matching HLA type, along with CMV infection, was indicated by public TCR beta signatures.

Each CDR3 protein gets one entry after TCRdb re-called the reads with MiXCR. The sample has approximately 1,000,000 distinct CDR3 sequences; around 30% are singletons. The germline V gene has CDR1 MNHEY and CDR2 SMNVEV (reference sequence). With V trimmed by 4 bases and J by 10 bases, 4 bases remained unmatched. CDR3 length equals 12 residues. Study-wide findings and caveats: There were HLA-C-restricted CMV-specific TCR beta clonotypes dominating the ex vivo response. The cumulative frequency of public TCR beta families distinguished individuals who carried CMV together with the relevant HLA.

The clonotype was recovered from a human donor in good health (CMV status not recorded). Some clones in this sample may be carry-over from other donors' samples. This specimen consisted of cultured CD8+ T cells from PBMCs, obtained from culture after CMV antigen stimulation. The chain joins TRBV27 to TRBJ1-1, with 9 bases identical to TRBD1. The CDR3 coding sequence is TGTGCCAGCAGTTATGGGACAGGGAGAGCTTTCTTT. Its protein product is CASSYGTGRAFF.